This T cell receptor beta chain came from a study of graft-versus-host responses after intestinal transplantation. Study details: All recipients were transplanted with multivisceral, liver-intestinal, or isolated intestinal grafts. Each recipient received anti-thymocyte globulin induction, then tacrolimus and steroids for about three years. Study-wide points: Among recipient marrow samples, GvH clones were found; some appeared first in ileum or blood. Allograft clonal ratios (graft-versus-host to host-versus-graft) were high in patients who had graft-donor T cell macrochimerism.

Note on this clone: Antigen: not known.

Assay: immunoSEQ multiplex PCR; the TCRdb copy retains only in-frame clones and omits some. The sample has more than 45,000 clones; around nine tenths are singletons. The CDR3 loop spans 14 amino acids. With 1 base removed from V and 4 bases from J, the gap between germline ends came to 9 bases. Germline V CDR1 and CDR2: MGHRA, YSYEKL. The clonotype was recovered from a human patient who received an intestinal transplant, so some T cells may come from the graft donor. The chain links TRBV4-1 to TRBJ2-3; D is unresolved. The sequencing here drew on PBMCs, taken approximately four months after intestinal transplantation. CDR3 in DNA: TGCGCCAGCAGCCAAGGGGCAGGCGCAGATACGCAGTATTTT. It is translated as CASSQGAGADTQYF.